One sample yielded the 21 T cell receptor beta chains listed below, sequenced in a study of vaccination and CD4 T cells after COVID-19. Treatment noted: approximately 11-day PBMC culture with coronavirus spike peptide pools or control peptides (ViraFEST assay). These receptors' targets are unknown. Sequence data for DNA of cultured CD4+ T cells were generated by the Oncomine TCR Beta short-read assay. TCRdb redid the calling of the PCR reads with MiXCR, one entry per CDR3 protein. Of over 10,000 distinct CDR3 sequences in the sample, around 50% were seen once. Specimen: CD4+ T cells from blood, cultured in vitro. These TCRs come from a human donor who had recovered from COVID-19.

This clonotype was detected a few times. The rearrangement links TRBV20-1 to TRBJ1-1; D is possibly TRBD1 (5 bases). With 5 bases removed from V and 1 base from J, the gap between germline ends came to 5 bases. The CDR3 spans 11 residues. Germline lookup yields CDR1 DFQATT and CDR2 SNEGSKA (reference sequence). CDR3 amino acids: CSAQGNTEAFF. The CDR3 nucleotides read TGCAGTGCTCAGGGGAACACTGAAGCTTTCTTT.

This clonotype was found a few times. The chain has TRBV20-1 and TRBJ2-3; D assignment may be TRBD1 or TRBD2 (5 bases each). Germline V gene sequence: CDR1 DFQATT, CDR2 SNEGSKA (reference sequence). The CDR3 runs to 15 residues. Trimming stripped 6 bases from V and 0 bases from J, with 16 bases between. This CDR3 reads CSAQLPGSSTDTQYF. The DNA of the CDR3 is TGCAGTGCCCAATTGCCAGGGAGTAGCACAGATACGCAGTATTTT.

This clonotype was seen a few times. One end of the junction is discordant with germline, which a read error may explain. The chain recombines TRBV19 with TRBJ1-1, with D possibly TRBD1 on 5 matching bases. The CDR3 has 12 residues. In germline, CDR1 is LNHDA, CDR2 SQIVND (reference sequence). The CDR3 spells CASSIRGGEGFF. CDR3 nucleotide sequence: TGTGCCAGTAGTATAAGGGGAGGGGAAGGTTTCTTT. The variable domain in full, with the rest retrieved from reference TRBV19 and TRBJ1-1, is DGGITQSPKYLFRKEGQNVTLSCEQNLNHDAMYWYRQDPGQGLRLIYYSQIVNDFQKGDIAEGYSVSREKKESFPLTVTSAQKNPTAFYLCASSIRGGEGFFGQGTRLTVV.

The rearrangement uses TRBV19 and TRBJ2-1; D is ambiguous. The germline V gene encodes CDR1 LNHDA and CDR2 SQIVND (reference sequence). The CDR3 has 12 amino acids. Between the trimmed V and J ends, which lost 2 bases and 10 bases, there was a span of 9 bases. As DNA, the CDR3 is TGTGCCAGTAGTATATCACGCGAGGAGCAGTTCTTC. Amino acid sequence: CASSISREEQFF.

This chain uses TRBV15 with TRBJ2-6; tentatively, D is TRBD1 (6 bases). Trimming removed 5 bases at V and 2 bases at J, with 19 bases between. Per germline, CDR1 LNHNV and CDR2 YYDKDF (reference sequence). The CDR3 runs to 18 residues. The CDR3 is CATSGADSYGAGANVLTF. DNA for the CDR3: TGTGCCACCAGCGGCGCGGACAGTTATGGAGCTGGGGCCAACGTCCTGACTTTC.

The sample holds one count of this clonotype. The V call is TRBV6-1, the J call TRBJ2-1; D call uncertain. Germline V CDR1 and CDR2: MNHNS, SASEGT. V lost 6 bases, J lost 6 bases, and 6 bases lay in between. The length of the CDR3 is 11 residues. The CDR3 loop reads CASSFSNEQFF. DNA of the CDR3: TGTGCCAGCAGCTTTAGCAATGAGCAGTTCTTC.

The CDR3 nucleotides are TGTGCCAGCAGTCCCCCGCACTCTGGAAACACCATATATTTT. Translated: CASSPPHSGNTIYF. This chain links TRBV6-1 with TRBJ1-3; D is undetermined. The CDR3 spans 14 residues. Looked up from germline, CDR1 is MNHNS and CDR2 is SASEGT. Trimming removed 5 bases at V and 0 bases at J, with 8 bases between.

This chain joins TRBV27 and TRBJ1-6; 8 positions match TRBD1. The germline CDR1 and CDR2 sequences are MNHEY and SMNVEV (reference sequence). Unmatched junction bases numbered 4, after V lost 1 base and J lost 8 bases. This CDR3 is built from 15 residues. Written as DNA, the CDR3 is TGTGCCAGCAGTTTATACAGGGGGAAGGATTCACCCCTCCACTTT. Protein: CASSLYRGKDSPLHF.

The chain carries TRBV27 and TRBJ2-1, with TRBD1 identical over 8 bases. The junction had 5 bases not matched to a gene; V was cut back by 5 bases and J by 5 bases. The germline V gene encodes CDR1 MNHEY and CDR2 SMNVEV (reference sequence). CDR3 size: 14 residues. CDR3 protein: CASSRQGANNEQFF. The CDR3 nucleotides are TGTGCCAGCAGTAGGCAGGGGGCAAACAATGAGCAGTTCTTC.

The chain links TRBV28 to TRBJ1-2, with 10 bases identical to TRBD1. Trimming removed 3 bases from V and 4 bases from J; junction bases left unmatched: 8. The V gene's germline CDR1 is MDHEN and CDR2 SYDVKM. The CDR3 is 16 amino acids. CDR3 protein: CASSFGTGAFGYGYTF. The CDR3 nucleotides are TGTGCCAGCAGTTTTGGGACAGGGGCATTCGGCTATGGCTACACCTTC.

The genes are TRBV5-8 and TRBJ1-1; D gene unclear. The CDR3 runs to 13 residues. Trimming left V 4 bases short and J 3 bases short, with 10 bases between. Germline V gene lookup returns CDR1 SGHTS and CDR2 YDEGEE. CDR3 sequence: CASSDGYYTEAFF. CDR3 DNA: TGTGCCAGCAGCGACGGTTATTACACTGAAGCTTTCTTT.

This clonotype turned up a few times. This chain joins TRBV20-1 and TRBJ2-2; 7 positions match TRBD2. V lost 0 bases, J lost 2 bases, and 12 bases stayed unmatched. Per germline, CDR1 DFQATT and CDR2 SNEGSKA (reference sequence). The CDR3 consists of 18 residues. CDR3 in DNA: TGCAGTGCTAGAGATGGAGGGACTAAGCGAGAAAACACCGGGGAGCTGTTTTTT. Protein: CSARDGGTKRENTGELFF.

The chain combines TRBV6-1 with TRBJ1-2, with 8 bases identical to TRBD1. Germline V gene data show CDR1 as MNHNS and CDR2 as SASEGT. Germline trimming cut 6 bases from V and 4 bases from J; bases unmatched to any gene: 4. The CDR3 spans 13 residues. The DNA of the CDR3 is TGTGCCAGCAGCGACGGGACAGGCTATGGCTACACCTTC. It encodes CASSDGTGYGYTF.

The chain combines TRBV20-1 with TRBJ1-1, with 7 nucleotides matching TRBD1. The germline gives CDR1 DFQATT, CDR2 SNEGSKA (reference sequence). The CDR3 loop spans 15 amino acids. With 6 bases clipped from V and 3 bases from J, the junction kept 13 bases outside the gene matches. The CDR3 DNA follows: TGCAGTGCCCCGGGACAGCTTATTGGGGACACTGAAGCTTTCTTT. Protein: CSAPGQLIGDTEAFF.

This clonotype has a handful of counts. This chain connects TRBV20-1 to TRBJ2-5, with 7 nucleotides matching TRBD2. The CDR3 sequence is 19 residues long. J lost 5 bases, V lost 7 bases, and 28 bases had no gene match. CDR1 DFQATT and CDR2 SNEGSKA come from the germline V gene (reference sequence). The CDR3 spells CSVRGATAGVSSLVETQYF. The CDR3 DNA follows: TGCAGTGTCCGGGGAGCGACGGCGGGAGTTAGTAGTCTGGTGGAGACCCAGTACTTC.

The genes are TRBV6-1 and TRBJ2-3; 7 nucleotides agree with TRBD2. The CDR3 loop spans 16 amino acids. Germline V gene sequence: CDR1 MNHNS, CDR2 SASEGT. Unmatched junction bases numbered 7, after V lost 3 bases and J lost 1 base. CDR3 residues: CASSESLADGTDTQYF. DNA of the CDR3: TGTGCCAGCAGTGAGTCCCTAGCGGACGGCACAGATACGCAGTATTTT.

The chain joins TRBV5-4 to TRBJ2-7; no clear D. Germline-derived CDR1 and CDR2 are SGHNT and YYREEE (reference sequence). The CDR3 has 14 amino acids. V was cut by 5 bases and J by 2 bases, with 14 bases left in between. CDR3 bases: TGTGCCAGCAGGTTAAACCAACTCACCTACGAGCAGTACTTC. This codes for CASRLNQLTYEQYF.

The chain couples TRBV2 to TRBJ2-7; D might be TRBD2 (6 bases). Germline CDR1 reads SNHLY; CDR2 reads FYNNEI. The V gene lost 3 bases and the J gene lost 8 bases, with 20 bases spanning the gap. This CDR3 has 15 residues. CDR3 loop: CASSEGGQRNPKQYF. CDR3 bases: TGTGCCAGCAGTGAGGGAGGACAACGAAACCCCAAGCAGTACTTC.

The rearrangement links TRBV19 to TRBJ2-1; the D gene is possibly TRBD1 (5 bases). V dropped 3 bases and J dropped 7 bases, with 10 bases sitting between them. The CDR3 loop spans 13 amino acids. Germline CDR1 reads LNHDA; CDR2 reads SQIVND (reference sequence). CDR3: CASSISDSNEQFF. The CDR3 nucleotides are TGTGCCAGTAGTATTTCCGACAGTAATGAGCAGTTCTTC.

The table lists this clonotype with a few counts. The chain joins TRBV5-6 to TRBJ1-1; D is perhaps TRBD1 (5 bases). Between the trimmed V and J ends, which lost 3 bases and 0 bases, there was a span of 12 bases. CDR1 and CDR2 from the germline V gene are SGHDT and YYEEEE. This CDR3 has 15 amino acids. CDR3 nucleotides: TGTGCCAGCAGCTCGGGTGGGGCAATGAACACTGAAGCTTTCTTT. Protein: CASSSGGAMNTEAFF.

V usage is TRBV19 and J usage is TRBJ1-2; maybe TRBD1 (5 bases). The length of the CDR3 is 15 residues. Between the trimmed V and J ends, which lost 4 bases and 0 bases, there was a span of 12 bases. Germline V gives CDR1 LNHDA, CDR2 SQIVND (reference sequence). CDR3 residues: CASSRTTNANYGYTF. CDR3 bases: TGTGCCAGTAGTAGGACAACAAACGCTAACTATGGCTACACCTTC.